Each of the 22 T cell receptor beta chains below was sequenced from the same sample in a study of T cell repertoires in cytomegalovirus infection. TCRdb reprocessed the reads with MiXCR, giving one entry per CDR3 protein. Of about 300,000 distinct CDR3 sequences detected, 9.6% appear once; the ten largest clones hold 2% to 3%. The source material was PBMCs. These receptors all stem from a human donor in good health (CMV status not recorded). Some clones in this sample may be carry-over from other donors' samples.

A few counts support this clonotype. This chain joins TRBV18 and TRBJ1-1; TRBD1 might be the D (5 bases). Trimming took 3 bases from V and 8 from J, leaving 7 bases between them. There are 11 residues in the CDR3. Germline V lookup: CDR1 KGHSH, CDR2 LQKENI. CDR3 sequence: CASSPGAEAFF. DNA of the CDR3: TGTGCCAGCTCACCCGGGGCAGAAGCTTTCTTT.

This clonotype occurred many times. The J gene is TRBJ1-5, the V gene TRBV12-3 or TRBV12-4; D ambiguous. The V gene lost 5 bases and the J gene lost 8 bases, with 13 bases spanning the gap. The CDR3 totals 13 residues. The CDR3 protein is CASSPGIVEPQHF. In DNA, the CDR3 is TGTGCCAGCAGTCCTGGGATTGTGGAGCCCCAGCATTTT.

This clonotype was seen ten or more times. The chain uses TRBV28 and TRBJ1-2; possible D gene TRBD1, 6 bases. Germline lookup yields CDR1 MDHEN and CDR2 SYDVKM. The V and J ends lost 3 bases and 4 bases respectively, with 12 bases between them. The CDR3 is 14 residues long. CDR3 residues: CASSFTQGLYGYTF. CDR3 bases: TGTGCCAGCAGTTTCACCCAGGGGCTCTATGGCTACACCTTC.

Many counts were recorded for this clonotype. CDR3 in amino acids: CASSLGRGRNEKLFF. In nucleotides, the CDR3 is TGCGCCAGCAGCTTGGGCAGGGGGCGTAATGAAAAACTGTTTTTT. The genes are TRBV5-1 and TRBJ1-4; 8 nucleotides align to TRBD1. Germline CDR1 SGHRS, CDR2 YFSETQ. The CDR3 is 15 amino acids. V trimming: 0 bases; J trimming: 4 bases; junction bases outside the gene matches: 2.

This clonotype has ten or more counts. The J gene is TRBJ1-2, the V gene TRBV7-2, with D possibly matching TRBD1 (5 bases). Per germline, CDR1 SGHTA and CDR2 FQGNSA. The V end lost 7 bases, the J end lost 3 bases, and 9 bases lay between the germline ends. The CDR3 runs to 12 residues. The CDR3 here is CASTEGYYGYTF. For the CDR3, the DNA is TGTGCCAGCACCGAGGGGTACTATGGCTACACCTTC.

This clonotype was counted at least ten times. The chain is built from TRBV7-2 and TRBJ2-7; D perhaps matches TRBD2 (5 bases). Germline V gene lookup returns CDR1 SGHTA and CDR2 FQGNSA. This CDR3 is built from 16 residues. V was pared by 1 base and J by 2 bases, with 15 bases between. The CDR3 spells CASSLGYSGYTYEQYV. In DNA, the CDR3 is TGTGCCAGCAGCTTAGGTTACAGCGGTTATACCTACGAGCAGTACGTC.

The V gene is TRBV19, the J gene TRBJ2-1, with TRBD1 matching over 7 bases. The V and J ends lost 10 bases and 7 bases, in that order; junction bases with no gene match: 13. This CDR3 has 14 residues. In germline, CDR1 is LNHDA, CDR2 SQIVND (reference sequence). This chain's CDR3 is CATQRRQGGNEQFF. CDR3 DNA: TGTGCCACCCAAAGGAGACAGGGTGGGAATGAGCAGTTCTTC. Combining the CDR3 with reference TRBV19 and TRBJ2-1 gives the whole variable domain DGGITQSPKYLFRKEGQNVTLSCEQNLNHDAMYWYRQDPGQGLRLIYYSQIVNDFQKGDIAEGYSVSREKKESFPLTVTSAQKNPTAFYLCATQRRQGGNEQFFGPGTRLTVL.

This clonotype has just a few counts. This chain links TRBV19 with TRBJ2-1, with TRBD2 matching 8 bases. The germline V gene has CDR1 LNHDA and CDR2 SQIVND (reference sequence). Trimming removed 5 bases from V and 3 bases from J; junction bases left unmatched: 15. The CDR3 is 18 residues long. The CDR3 region has the DNA TGTGCCAGTAGTCAGGCGGTCACCAGCGGGGGTTTCTACAATGAGCAGTTCTTC. Translating gives CASSQAVTSGGFYNEQFF.

This clonotype occurred many times. The chain couples TRBV6-5 to TRBJ2-7, with D perhaps assigned TRBD1 or TRBD2 (5 bases each). Per germline, CDR1 MNHEY and CDR2 SVGAGI. The CDR3 sequence is 11 residues long. V dropped 4 bases and J dropped 6 bases, with 7 bases sitting between them. The CDR3 nucleotides are TGTGCCAGCAGTTCGGGGACCGAGCAGTACGTC. Translating it yields CASSSGTEQYV.

In this sample, this clonotype turned up a few times. The J gene is TRBJ2-5, the V gene TRBV20-1, with 12 bases matching TRBD2. Germline CDR1 reads DFQATT; CDR2 reads SNEGSKA (reference sequence). V trimming: 1 base; J trimming: 5 bases; junction bases outside the gene matches: 2. This CDR3 comprises 14 residues. CDR3: CSARGTSGMETQYF. The CDR3 DNA reads as TGCAGTGCTAGAGGGACTAGCGGGATGGAGACCCAGTACTTC.

This clonotype has at least ten counts. V is TRBV7-2 and J is TRBJ1-5; no firm D call. This CDR3 is 12 amino acids long. Per germline, CDR1 SGHTA and CDR2 FQGNSA. The V gene lost 3 bases and the J gene lost 6 bases, with 6 bases spanning the gap. The CDR3 DNA is TGTGCCAGCAGCTTTCTCGGTCAGCCCCAGCATTTT. Protein sequence: CASSFLGQPQHF.

This clonotype was found a few times. The chain has TRBV20-1 and TRBJ1-2, with D unresolved. V lost 3 bases and J 6 bases, leaving 11 bases between the germline ends. CDR1 and CDR2 (germline): DFQATT, SNEGSKA (reference sequence). The CDR3 has 12 residues. The CDR3 here is CSASPGMDGYTF. Written as DNA, the CDR3 is TGCAGTGCTAGCCCGGGAATGGATGGCTACACCTTC.

This clonotype was detected ten times or more. This chain uses TRBV7-9 with TRBJ1-5, with a possible D match to TRBD1 (6 bases). The V gene's germline CDR1 is SEHNR and CDR2 FQNEAQ (reference sequence). The CDR3 runs to 15 residues. V gave up 8 bases and J gave up 0 bases, with 14 bases separating them. CDR3 sequence reads: CASSGQGPSNQPQHF. The DNA for the CDR3 is TGTGCCAGCTCTGGGCAGGGGCCTAGCAATCAGCCCCAGCATTTT.

This clonotype was detected ten times or more. This rearrangement joins TRBV6-5 to TRBJ2-1; a possible D gene is TRBD2 (7 bases). Trimming took 4 bases from V and 1 from J, leaving 14 bases between them. The CDR3 contains 16 residues. Germline values: CDR1 MNHEY, CDR2 SVGAGI. CDR3 bases: TGTGCCAGCAGTTTGGAGGGAGGGACATCCTACAATGAGCAGTTCTTC. Residues: CASSLEGGTSYNEQFF.

This clonotype was detected ten times or more. The DNA for the CDR3 is TGTGCCAGTAGTATAGAACGACGTAGTACTGAAGCTTTCTTT. This translates into CASSIERRSTEAFF. This chain links TRBV19 with TRBJ1-1; D unresolved. The V gene lost 0 bases and the J gene lost 5 bases, with 10 bases spanning the gap. The CDR3 has 14 amino acids. CDR1 is LNHDA and CDR2 is SQIVND in the germline V gene (reference sequence).

There are many counts of this clonotype. The gene calls are TRBV6-5 and TRBJ2-2, with TRBD2 as a possible D gene (6 bases). The germline V gene encodes CDR1 MNHEY and CDR2 SVGAGI. The CDR3 is 17 residues long. V dropped 1 base and J dropped 2 bases, with 14 bases sitting between them. The CDR3 DNA reads as TGTGCCAGCAGTTACTTTGTGTCGGGGACTAACACCGGGGAGCTGTTTTTT. It encodes CASSYFVSGTNTGELFF.

V usage is TRBV5-1 and J usage is TRBJ1-1, with 7 bases that match TRBD1. The V gene end was trimmed by 6 bases and the J gene end by 1 base; junction bases not matched to a gene: 6. Germline V gives CDR1 SGHRS, CDR2 YFSETQ. The CDR3 is 14 amino acids. CDR3 nucleotide sequence: TGCGCCAGCAACCCGGACAGGCCGAACACTGAAGCTTTCTTT. Translated: CASNPDRPNTEAFF.

Comments on this clonotype: At one end the junction does not follow the germline gene, possibly because of a read error. The chain is built from TRBV29-1 and TRBJ2-5, with D tentatively TRBD1 (5 bases). Germline V gene data show CDR1 as SQVTM and CDR2 as ANQGSEA. The CDR3 contains 14 residues. CDR3 sequence: CSIEGVRSQEAQYF. In DNA, the CDR3 is TGCAGCATTGAAGGGGTCCGAAGCCAAGAGGCCCAGTACTTC.

Note on this clonotype: The missing conserved phenylalanine or tryptophan at the end of this CDR3 makes a read error likely. The chain has TRBV7-8 and TRBJ2-7; no firm D call. The length of the CDR3 is 17 residues. Per the germline V gene, CDR1 is SGHVS and CDR2 is FQNEAQ. Deletions cut 1 base from V and 3 bases from J, with 19 bases between. The DNA for the CDR3 is TGTGCCAGCAGCTTAGGGGCCCAGCCGCAGCCTGGCTACGAGCAGTACCGC. Protein product: CASSLGAQPQPGYEQYR.

Only a few counts were recorded for this clonotype. This chain connects TRBV20-1 to TRBJ2-3; TRBD2 matches 8 bases. Germline CDR1 DFQATT, CDR2 SNEGSKA (reference sequence). V shed 5 bases, J shed 1 base, and the junction held 17 bases outside the gene matches. There are 18 residues in the CDR3. DNA of the CDR3: TGCAGTGCTTTCCTCCCCCGGGGGGGCCGTCAAGGCACAGATACGCAGTATTTT. The encoded protein is CSAFLPRGGRQGTDTQYF.

This clonotype was seen many times. The CDR3 is CASTFIEAGQPQHF. CDR3 DNA: TGTGCCAGCACCTTTATTGAGGCAGGACAGCCCCAGCATTTT. The rearrangement links TRBV7-2 to TRBJ1-5; D remains ambiguous. Trimming shortened V by 7 bases and J by 7 bases, and 17 bases separated the two germline ends. Germline CDR1 is SGHTA and CDR2 is FQGNSA. The CDR3 loop spans 14 amino acids.

This clonotype was counted at least ten times. The J gene is TRBJ1-1, the V gene TRBV7-9, with a weak D call TRBD1 (5 bases). The CDR3 has 15 amino acids. V was clipped by 1 base and J by 3 bases, with 12 bases between them. Germline assignment: CDR1 SEHNR and CDR2 FQNEAQ (reference sequence). The CDR3 is CASSLGVRDHTEAFF. CDR3 in DNA: TGTGCCAGCAGCTTAGGGGTCAGGGACCACACTGAAGCTTTCTTT. Looking up the rest from reference TRBV7-9 and TRBJ1-1 gives the full variable domain: DTGVSQNPRHKITKRGQNVTFRCDPISEHNRLYWYRQTLGQGPEFLTYFQNEAQLEKSRLLSDRFSAERPKGSFSTLEIQRTEQGDSAMYLCASSLGVRDHTEAFFGQGTRLTVV.